A selection of T cell receptor beta chains follows, all from one sample in a study of T cells in Graves' hyperthyroidism and ophthalmopathy. TCRdb independently ran MiXCR on the multiplex PCR reads; one entry per CDR3 protein. This sample has about 290,000 distinct CDR3 sequences; about an eighth occur once, and the top ten carry 6.5% to 10%. The sample comprised blood. These receptors all stem from a woman aged 25-40 years with Graves' hyperthyroidism that later progressed to Graves' ophthalmopathy. CDR3s include the opening cysteine and the closing phenylalanine or tryptophan. The D gene is left open where the match is weak. Clone size, where shown, is once, few, many, or a class for clones that have expanded.

clone_size d_call v_call cdr3_aa
many NA TRBV28 CASSTRNGMYEQYF
many TRBD1 TRBV20-1 CSARDWDRGSEQFF
NA NA TRBV5-8 CASRGIGAYEQYF
few NA TRBV20-1 CSARGQGLGEKLFF
many NA TRBV6-5 CASSYSGPLSPTGNTIYF
NA NA TRBV28 CASSGRIRAPSGYGYTF
many TRBD1 TRBV12-3/TRBV12-4 CASSSGGTGRNYGYTF
many NA TRBV28 CASSQGPVYEQYF
many NA TRBV7-8 CASSLSAEAGELFF
many TRBD1 TRBV12-3/TRBV12-4 CASSEGQGSGYTF
NA TRBD1 TRBV5-5 CASSSSDRGHYGYTF
many TRBD1 TRBV20-1 CSARETGGNYGYTF
many NA TRBV6-2/TRBV6-3 CASSYSIGVSVGYYNEQFF
few NA TRBV19 CASSIDPMTNTEAFF
NA TRBD2 TRBV4-3 CASSQERGGQETQYF
NA NA TRBV11-2 CASRRWGGGEDTQYF
NA NA TRBV6-1 CASRLTGLNEKLFF
many NA TRBV6-1 CASKRIGNLYGYTF
many TRBD2 TRBV20-1 CSAGGGTSGSAPSSYEQYF
many NA TRBV9 CASSGGASNQPQHF
many NA TRBV7-9 CASSPRDVYEQYF
NA NA TRBV4-1 CASSQDPAVPQHF
many NA TRBV3-1 CASSQVVGGYTF
many NA TRBV2 CASSETGGGSTNYGYTF
NA NA TRBV7-9 CASSLSLQFYEQYF
many NA TRBV28 CASRRQGSYEQYF
few NA TRBV15 CATSRDLGTAPLHF
NA NA TRBV6-9 CASSYGGPPETQYF
few TRBD2 TRBV6-2/TRBV6-3 CASSGTSGRAPEPGELFF
many NA TRBV18 CASSPTATSNTQYF
many TRBD1 TRBV12-3/TRBV12-4 CASSTGTGIDEQFF
many NA TRBV28 CATLFRLNTEAFF
many NA TRBV27 CASSLSGVGTYGYTF
few TRBD2 TRBV20-1 CSARGGEPVSSYEQYF
NA NA TRBV5-6 CASSFRGSGSYEQYF
many NA TRBV30 CAWSVLESGELFF
once NA TRBV6-1 CAGIPGGPGRNTQYF